This TCR beta chain comes out of a study of T cells in tuberculosis. Assay used: immunoSEQ multiplex PCR; TCRdb lists only in-frame clones, some missing. Of fewer than 40,000 clones in the sample, approximately 93% are singletons; the top ten hold approximately 8.2%. Latent tuberculosis screening used tuberculin skin test and IGRA at entry. Germline V lookup: CDR1 SGHRS, CDR2 YFSETQ. Trimming cost V 2 bases and J 0 bases; bases outside gene matches: 5. The CDR3 extends over 16 amino acids. This TCR derives from a donor aged 10-29 years with latent tuberculosis or without tuberculosis infection. The J gene is TRBJ2-1, the V gene TRBV5-1; 7 bases map to TRBD2. Input material: PBMCs. The CDR3 is CASSFPSGRSYNEQFF. The CDR3 DNA sequence: TGCGCCAGCAGCTTCCCTAGCGGCCGCTCCTACAATGAGCAGTTCTTC.